These 5 T cell receptor beta chains share one sample of origin, sequenced in a study of tumor-infiltrating lymphocytes in localized non-small cell lung cancer. TCRdb's table, derived via immunoSEQ multiplex PCR, lists solely in-frame clones and lacks some. The data show under 20,000 clones, about 65% seen once. The sequenced sample consisted of lung tumor tissue. All receptors come from a human donor with non-small cell lung cancer.

The chain links TRBV10-2 to TRBJ2-3; D remains ambiguous. The CDR3 contains 15 residues. With 0 bases removed from V and 5 bases from J, the gap between germline ends came to 12 bases. Germline V lookup: CDR1 WSHSY, CDR2 SAAADI. CDR3 sequence: CASSESGPSGDTQYF. The CDR3 coding sequence is TGCGCCAGCAGTGAGTCAGGCCCCTCTGGAGATACGCAGTATTTT.

The chain joins TRBV20-1 to TRBJ2-4; D is ambiguous. The germline V gene has CDR1 DFQATT and CDR2 SNEGSKA (reference sequence). The V gene lost 5 bases and the J gene lost 0 bases, with 2 bases spanning the gap. The CDR3 totals 11 residues. CDR3 amino acids: CSALAKNIQYF. CDR3 in DNA: TGCAGTGCTCTAGCCAAAAACATTCAGTACTTC.

The chain has TRBV19 and TRBJ2-5, with 10 nucleotides matching TRBD1. J gave up 2 bases and V 6 bases, and 0 bases lay outside the gene matches. Germline-derived CDR1 and CDR2 are LNHDA and SQIVND (reference sequence). This CDR3 is 13 amino acids long. This chain's CDR3 is CASRDRGQETQYF. The CDR3 DNA reads TGTGCCAGTAGGGACAGGGGGCAAGAGACCCAGTACTTC.

The chain joins TRBV7-6 to TRBJ2-5; D might be TRBD2 (6 bases). V shed 5 bases and J shed 10 bases, with 17 bases lying between them. Germline V lookup: CDR1 SGHVS, CDR2 FNYEAQ. The CDR3 extends over 13 amino acids. CDR3 nucleotides: TGTGCCAGCAGCCAAAGGGGACTTGAGGGCCAGTACTTC. Protein: CASSQRGLEGQYF.

The chain uses TRBV5-3 and TRBJ2-1; 12 bases are shared with TRBD2. TRBV5-3 is an ORF; its function is uncertain. The CDR3 runs 19 residues. Trimming at V came to 3 bases and at J to 0 bases, leaving 10 bases not matched to a gene. CDR3 bases: TGTGCCAGAAGCTGCCGACTAGCGGGAGTTTTAGGCTCCTACAATGAGCAGTTCTTC. This gives the protein CARSCRLAGVLGSYNEQFF.